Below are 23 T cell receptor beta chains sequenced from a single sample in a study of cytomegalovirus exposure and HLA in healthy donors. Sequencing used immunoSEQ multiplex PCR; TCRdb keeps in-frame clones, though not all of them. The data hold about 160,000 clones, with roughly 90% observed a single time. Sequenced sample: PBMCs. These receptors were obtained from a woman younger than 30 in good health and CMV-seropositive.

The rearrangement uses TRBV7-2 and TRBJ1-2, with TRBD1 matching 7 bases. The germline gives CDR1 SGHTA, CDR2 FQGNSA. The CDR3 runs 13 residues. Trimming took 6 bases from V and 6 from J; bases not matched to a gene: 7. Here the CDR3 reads CASSYDRVDGYTF. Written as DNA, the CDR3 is TGTGCCAGCAGTTACGACAGGGTGGATGGCTACACCTTC.

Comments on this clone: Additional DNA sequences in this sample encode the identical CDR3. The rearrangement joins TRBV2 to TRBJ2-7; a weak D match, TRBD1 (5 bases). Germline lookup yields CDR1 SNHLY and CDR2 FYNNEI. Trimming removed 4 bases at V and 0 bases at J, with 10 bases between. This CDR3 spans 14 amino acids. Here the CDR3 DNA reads TGTGCCAGCAGTGTTCAGGGTTCCTCCTACGAGCAGTACTTC. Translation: CASSVQGSSYEQYF.

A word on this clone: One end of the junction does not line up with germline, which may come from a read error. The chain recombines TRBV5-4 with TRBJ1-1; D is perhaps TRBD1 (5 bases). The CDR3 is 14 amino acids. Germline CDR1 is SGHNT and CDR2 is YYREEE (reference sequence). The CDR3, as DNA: TGTGCCAGCAGTTTGGGCGCAGGGCAAGGTGAAGCTTTCTTT. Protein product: CASSLGAGQGEAFF.

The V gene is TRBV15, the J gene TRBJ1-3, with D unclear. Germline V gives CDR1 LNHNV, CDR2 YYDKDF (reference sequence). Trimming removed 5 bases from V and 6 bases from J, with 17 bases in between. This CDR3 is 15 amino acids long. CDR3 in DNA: TGTGCCACCAGCCGCTTGGACGGGGAGGAAAACACCATATATTTT. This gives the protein CATSRLDGEENTIYF.

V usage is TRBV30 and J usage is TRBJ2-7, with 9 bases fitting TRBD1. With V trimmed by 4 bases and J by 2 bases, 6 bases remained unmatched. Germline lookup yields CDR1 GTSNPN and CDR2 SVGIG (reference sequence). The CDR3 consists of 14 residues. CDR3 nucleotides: TGTGCCTGGAAAAGGACAGGGGACACCTACGAGCAGTACTTC. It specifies CAWKRTGDTYEQYF.

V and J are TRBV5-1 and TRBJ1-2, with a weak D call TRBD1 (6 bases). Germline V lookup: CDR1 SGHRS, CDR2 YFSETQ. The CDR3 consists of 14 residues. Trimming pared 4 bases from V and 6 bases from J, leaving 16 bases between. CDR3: CASSTATTGDGYTF. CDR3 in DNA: TGCGCCAGCAGCACAGCAACGACAGGTGATGGCTACACCTTC.

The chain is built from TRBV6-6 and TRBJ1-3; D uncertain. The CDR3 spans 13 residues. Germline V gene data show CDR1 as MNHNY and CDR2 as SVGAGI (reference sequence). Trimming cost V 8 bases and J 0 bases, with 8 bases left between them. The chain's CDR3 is CASLESSGNTIYF. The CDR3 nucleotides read TGTGCCAGCCTAGAGAGCTCTGGAAACACCATATATTTT.

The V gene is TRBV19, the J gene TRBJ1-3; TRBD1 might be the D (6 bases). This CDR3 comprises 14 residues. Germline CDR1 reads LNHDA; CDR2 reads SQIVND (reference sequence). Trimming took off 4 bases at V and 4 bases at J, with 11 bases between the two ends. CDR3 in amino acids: CASSTPGAGNTIYF. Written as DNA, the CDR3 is TGTGCCAGTAGTACCCCAGGGGCCGGAAACACCATATATTTT.

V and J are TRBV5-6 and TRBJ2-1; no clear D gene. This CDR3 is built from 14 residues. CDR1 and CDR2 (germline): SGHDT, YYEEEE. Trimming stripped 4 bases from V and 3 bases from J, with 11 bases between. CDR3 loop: CASSNYWVYNEQFF. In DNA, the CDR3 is TGTGCCAGCAGCAACTACTGGGTCTACAATGAGCAGTTCTTC.

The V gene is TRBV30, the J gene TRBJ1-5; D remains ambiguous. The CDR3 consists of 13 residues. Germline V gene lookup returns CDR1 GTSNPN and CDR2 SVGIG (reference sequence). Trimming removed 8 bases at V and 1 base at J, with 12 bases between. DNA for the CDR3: TGTGCCCTATTACAGACGAGCAATCAGCCCCAGCATTTT. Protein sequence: CALLQTSNQPQHF.

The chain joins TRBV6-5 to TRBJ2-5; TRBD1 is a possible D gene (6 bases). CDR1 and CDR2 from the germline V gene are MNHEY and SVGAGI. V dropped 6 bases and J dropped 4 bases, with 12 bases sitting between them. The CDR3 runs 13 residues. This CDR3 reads CASSPRGRETQYF. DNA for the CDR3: TGTGCCAGCAGCCCCAGGGGAAGAGAGACCCAGTACTTC.

The CDR3 protein is CASSLVRTSGSGDGELFF. The DNA of the CDR3 is TGTGCCAGCAGCTTAGTTAGGACTAGCGGGAGTGGTGACGGGGAGCTGTTTTTT. The chain recombines TRBV7-6 with TRBJ2-2; 13 bases fit TRBD2. V lost 1 base to trimming and J lost 7 bases; unmatched junction nucleotides: 9. In germline, CDR1 is SGHVS, CDR2 FNYEAQ. The CDR3 is made up of 18 amino acids.

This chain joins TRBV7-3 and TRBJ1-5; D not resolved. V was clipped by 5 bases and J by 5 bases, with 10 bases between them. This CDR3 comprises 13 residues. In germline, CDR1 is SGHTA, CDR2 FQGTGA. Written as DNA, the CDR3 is TGTGCCAGCAGCCTGAATACGGATCAGCCCCAGCATTTT. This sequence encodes CASSLNTDQPQHF.

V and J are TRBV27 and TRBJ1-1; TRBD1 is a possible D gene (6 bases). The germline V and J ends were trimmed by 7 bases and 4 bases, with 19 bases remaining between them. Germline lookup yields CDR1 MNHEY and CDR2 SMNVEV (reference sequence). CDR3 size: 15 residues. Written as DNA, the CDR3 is TGTGCCAGCACCAACTCGCAGGGGCTGGGCACTGAAGCTTTCTTT. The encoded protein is CASTNSQGLGTEAFF.

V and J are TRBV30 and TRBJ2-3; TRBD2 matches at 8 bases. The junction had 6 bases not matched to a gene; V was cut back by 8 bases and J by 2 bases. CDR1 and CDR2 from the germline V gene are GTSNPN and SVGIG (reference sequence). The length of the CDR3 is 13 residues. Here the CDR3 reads CAHLSGTTDTQYF. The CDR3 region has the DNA TGTGCCCACCTTAGCGGGACCACAGATACGCAGTATTTT.

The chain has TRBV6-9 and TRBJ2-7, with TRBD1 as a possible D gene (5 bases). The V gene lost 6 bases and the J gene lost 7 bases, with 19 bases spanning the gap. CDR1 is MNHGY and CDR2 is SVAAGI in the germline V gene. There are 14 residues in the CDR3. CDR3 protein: CASRTIGAGMEQYF. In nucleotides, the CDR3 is TGTGCCAGCAGGACGATAGGGGCAGGGATGGAGCAGTACTTC.

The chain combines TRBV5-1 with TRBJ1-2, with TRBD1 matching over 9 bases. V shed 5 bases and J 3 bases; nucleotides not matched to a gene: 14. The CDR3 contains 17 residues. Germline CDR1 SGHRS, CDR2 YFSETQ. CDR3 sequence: CASRDTARTGVDYGYTF. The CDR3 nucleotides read TGCGCCAGCAGAGATACGGCAAGGACAGGGGTTGACTATGGCTACACCTTC. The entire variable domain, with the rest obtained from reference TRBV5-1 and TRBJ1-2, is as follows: KAGVTQTPRYLIKTRGQQVTLSCSPISGHRSVSWYQQTPGQGLQFLFEYFSETQRNKGNFPGRFSGRQFSNSRSEMNVSTLELGDSALYLCASRDTARTGVDYGYTFGSGTRLTVV.

CDR3 DNA sequence: TGTGCCAGCAGTTTGTATTCCGCGGCTGAAGCTTTCTTT. Encoded protein: CASSLYSAAEAFF. The chain employs TRBV5-6 and TRBJ1-1; D is uncertain. Per germline, CDR1 SGHDT and CDR2 YYEEEE. The V end was cut by 5 bases, the J end by 6 bases, with 14 bases between. The CDR3 covers 13 residues.

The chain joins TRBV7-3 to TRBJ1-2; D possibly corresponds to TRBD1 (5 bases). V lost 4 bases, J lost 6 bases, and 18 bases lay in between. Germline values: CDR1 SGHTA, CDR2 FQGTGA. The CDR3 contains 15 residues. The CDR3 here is CASSSGVPTGNGYTF. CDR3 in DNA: TGTGCCAGCAGCTCGGGGGTGCCGACTGGTAATGGCTACACCTTC.

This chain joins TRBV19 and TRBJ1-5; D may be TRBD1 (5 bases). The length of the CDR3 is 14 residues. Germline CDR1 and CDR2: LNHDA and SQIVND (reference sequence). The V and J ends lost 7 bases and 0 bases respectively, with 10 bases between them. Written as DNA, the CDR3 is TGTGCCAGTATTCAGGGCTATAGCAATCAGCCCCAGCATTTT. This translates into CASIQGYSNQPQHF.

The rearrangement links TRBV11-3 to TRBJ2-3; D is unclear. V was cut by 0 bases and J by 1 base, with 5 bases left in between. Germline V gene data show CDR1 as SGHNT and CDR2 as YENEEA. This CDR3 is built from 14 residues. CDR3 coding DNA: TGTGCCAGCAGCTTAGATCCAGGCACAGATACGCAGTATTTT. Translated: CASSLDPGTDTQYF.

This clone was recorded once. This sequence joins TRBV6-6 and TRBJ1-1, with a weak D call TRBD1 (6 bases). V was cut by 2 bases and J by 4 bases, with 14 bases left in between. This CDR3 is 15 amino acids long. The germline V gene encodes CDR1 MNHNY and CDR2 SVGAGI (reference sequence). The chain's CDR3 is CASSYRYRVRTEAFF. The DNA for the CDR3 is TGTGCCAGCAGTTACCGCTACAGGGTGCGCACTGAAGCTTTCTTT.

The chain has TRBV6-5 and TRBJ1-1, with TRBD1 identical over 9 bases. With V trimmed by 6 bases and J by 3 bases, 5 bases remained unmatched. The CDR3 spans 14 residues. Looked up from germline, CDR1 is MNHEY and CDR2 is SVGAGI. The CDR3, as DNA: TGTGCCAGCAGGTACAGGGGGCCACACACTGAAGCTTTCTTT. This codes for CASRYRGPHTEAFF.